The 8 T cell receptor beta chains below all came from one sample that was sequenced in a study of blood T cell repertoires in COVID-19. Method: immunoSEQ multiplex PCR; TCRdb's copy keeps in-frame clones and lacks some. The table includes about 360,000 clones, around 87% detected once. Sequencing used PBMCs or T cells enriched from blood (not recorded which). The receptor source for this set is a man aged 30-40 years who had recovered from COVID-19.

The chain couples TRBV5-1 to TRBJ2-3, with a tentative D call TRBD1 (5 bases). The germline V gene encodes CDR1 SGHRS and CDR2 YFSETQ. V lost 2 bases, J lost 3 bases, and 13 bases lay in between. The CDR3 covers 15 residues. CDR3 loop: CASSFSGGATDTQYF. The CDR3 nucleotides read TGCGCCAGCAGCTTCTCGGGTGGGGCAACAGATACGCAGTATTTT.

CDR3 residues: CSVGRGFTYGYTF. CDR3 DNA: TGCAGCGTTGGCAGGGGGTTCACCTATGGCTACACCTTC. This chain links TRBV29-1 with TRBJ1-2; 7 bases match TRBD1. The CDR3 loop spans 13 amino acids. Germline V gene sequence: CDR1 SQVTM, CDR2 ANQGSEA. V lost 4 bases to trimming and J lost 4 bases; unmatched junction nucleotides: 6.

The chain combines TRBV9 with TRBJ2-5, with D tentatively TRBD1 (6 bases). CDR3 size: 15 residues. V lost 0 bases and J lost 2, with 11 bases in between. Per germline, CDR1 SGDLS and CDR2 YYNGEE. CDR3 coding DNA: TGTGCCAGCAGCGTAGAAGGGGGTCATCAAGAGACCCAGTACTTC. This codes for CASSVEGGHQETQYF.

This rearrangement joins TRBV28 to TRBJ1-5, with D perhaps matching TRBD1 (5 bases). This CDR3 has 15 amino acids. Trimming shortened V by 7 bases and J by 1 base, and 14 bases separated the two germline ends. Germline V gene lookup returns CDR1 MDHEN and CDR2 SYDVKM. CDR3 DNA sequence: TGTGCCAGCACTACAAACCAGGGCAGCAATCAGCCCCAGCATTTT. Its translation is CASTTNQGSNQPQHF. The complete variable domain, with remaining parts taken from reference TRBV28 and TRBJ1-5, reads DVKVTQSSRYLVKRTGEKVFLECVQDMDHENMFWYRQDPGLGLRLIYFSYDVKMKEKGDIPEGYSVSREKKERFSLILESASTNQTSMYLCASTTNQGSNQPQHFGDGTRLSIL.

The CDR3 spells CASSLVRGLGETQYF. Here the CDR3 DNA reads TGTGCCAGCAGCTTAGTGCGAGGGCTGGGAGAGACCCAGTACTTC. V and J are TRBV7-9 and TRBJ2-5, with D possibly TRBD2 on 5 matching bases. This CDR3 is built from 15 residues. The V gene lost 1 base and the J gene lost 4 bases, with 13 bases spanning the gap. CDR1 SEHNR and CDR2 FQNEAQ come from the germline V gene (reference sequence).

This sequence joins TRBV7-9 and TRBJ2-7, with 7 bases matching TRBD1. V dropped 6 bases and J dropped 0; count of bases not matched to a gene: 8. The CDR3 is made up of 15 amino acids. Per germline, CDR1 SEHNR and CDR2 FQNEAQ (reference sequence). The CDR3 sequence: CASSSDRWSSYEQYF. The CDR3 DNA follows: TGTGCCAGCAGTTCGGACAGGTGGAGCTCCTACGAGCAGTACTTC.

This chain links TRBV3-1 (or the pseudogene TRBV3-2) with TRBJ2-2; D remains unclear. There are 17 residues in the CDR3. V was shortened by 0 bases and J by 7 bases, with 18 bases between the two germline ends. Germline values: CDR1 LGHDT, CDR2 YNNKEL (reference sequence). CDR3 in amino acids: CASSQDSRALYGGELFF. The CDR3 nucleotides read TGTGCCAGCAGCCAAGATAGCAGAGCCTTGTACGGCGGGGAGCTGTTTTTT.

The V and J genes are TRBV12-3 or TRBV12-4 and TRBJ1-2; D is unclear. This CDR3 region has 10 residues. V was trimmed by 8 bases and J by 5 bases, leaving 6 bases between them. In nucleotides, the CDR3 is TGTGCCAGCTCGGGGTATGGCTACACCTTC. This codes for CASSGYGYTF.